In this sample, the clone carrying this TCR beta chain turned up many times. Its antigen is unknown. TCR beta libraries were built with iRepertoire HTBI primers and Arm-PCR of CDR3 regions. TCRdb reprocessed the multiplex PCR reads via MiXCR and lists one record per CDR3 protein. The data show approximately 350,000 distinct CDR3 sequences, approximately 12% seen once. V was clipped by 1 base and J by 5 bases, with 9 bases between them. Germline CDR1 and CDR2: LGHDT and YNNKEL (reference sequence). CDR3 size: 13 residues. As to time point: newly diagnosed GD, antithyroid drugs for less than 3 months. PBMC-extracted RNA yielded the TCR library. The source of the patients was an endocrinology department in Xi'an, China. The data derive from a study of regulatory T cells in long-lasting Graves disease. In the study overall: Graves' patients who were just diagnosed had used antithyroid drugs for under 3 months. Findings and limits, study-wide: Among samples with persistent disease, TRBV28, TRBJ1-2 and TRBJ2-5 were favored. It is possible that accuracy was reduced by the small size of the sample.

The same data also contributed to another study, on T cells in Graves' hyperthyroidism and ophthalmopathy.

Sequences were derived from peripheral blood mononuclear cells (PBMCs), sampled at new diagnosis, from a patient treated with antithyroid drugs. The receptor was derived from a woman under 30 with Graves disease. The chain employs TRBV3-1 and TRBJ2-7, with D possibly being TRBD1 (5 bases). The CDR3 loop is CASSQGRGDEQYV. CDR3 in DNA: TGTGCCAGCAGCCAAGGTAGGGGCGACGAGCAGTACGTC.